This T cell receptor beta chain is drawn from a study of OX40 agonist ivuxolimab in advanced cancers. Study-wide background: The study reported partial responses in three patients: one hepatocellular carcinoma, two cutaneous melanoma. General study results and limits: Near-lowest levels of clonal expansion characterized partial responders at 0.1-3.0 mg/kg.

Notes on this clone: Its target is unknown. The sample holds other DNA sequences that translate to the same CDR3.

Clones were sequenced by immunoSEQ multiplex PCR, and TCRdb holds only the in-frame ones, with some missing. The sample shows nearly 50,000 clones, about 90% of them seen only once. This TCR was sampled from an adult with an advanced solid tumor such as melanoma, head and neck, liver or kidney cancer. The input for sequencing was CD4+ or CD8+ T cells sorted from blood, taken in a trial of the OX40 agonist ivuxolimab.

The DNA for the CDR3 is TGTGCCTGGAGTGGGGCCTCCTACGAGCAGTACTTC. Its translation: CAWSGASYEQYF. The J gene is TRBJ2-7, the V gene TRBV30, with D hard to call. Germline loops: CDR1 GTSNPN, CDR2 SVGIG (reference sequence). The length of the CDR3 is 12 residues. The V end was cut by 1 base, the J end by 0 bases, with 4 bases between.